This TCR beta chain is from a study of identical twins. Study-level findings and limits: These conclusions were based on statistical analysis (cross-sectional, not following the same donors).

This clonotype has a handful of counts. Its antigen is unidentified. TCRdb re-called the 5' RACE reads with MiXCR, one entry per CDR3 protein. The repertoire consists of some 790,000 distinct CDR3 sequences, with around a sixth occurring once and the leading ten covering about an eighth. These sequences were also reported in another study, on T cells expressing NK-cell markers. That publication notes: Clones of NKG2C+ T cells that had expanded were of unclear HCMV specificity.

The receptor was derived from a woman aged 18-35 years in good health. Sequencing used PBMCs.

Written as DNA, the CDR3 is TGTGCCAGCAGTTACTCGGGACGGTATAATTCACCCCTCCACTTT. Translation: CASSYSGRYNSPLHF. The genes are TRBV6-5 and TRBJ1-6; D might be TRBD1 (5 bases). Germline CDR1 is MNHEY and CDR2 is SVGAGI. The CDR3 is made up of 15 amino acids. V was pared by 0 bases and J by 4 bases, with 7 bases between.